This TCR beta chain emerged from a study of shared clonotypes between healthy human individuals. Broader study findings: Memory subsets generally showed lower estimated richness than naive subsets. Sequencing depth was predicted to influence how clonotypes are shared among donors.

Some clones are missing from TCRdb's copy, which holds only in-frame ones; the method was immunoSEQ multiplex PCR. The repertoire holds approximately 600,000 clones, about 95% seen once, with approximately 0.11% in the top ten. Terminally differentiated effector memory CD45RA+ cells were excluded from the naive CD8 cells, which were CD45RO-negative and positively selected for CCR7. Details on this clone: The antigen remains unidentified.

Trimming left V 4 bases short and J 6 bases short, with 14 bases between. This CDR3 spans 14 amino acids. Germline CDR1 MDHEN, CDR2 SYDVKM. The TCR comes from a woman aged 25-40 years in good health. Material: naive CD8+ T cells sorted from blood. V and J are TRBV28 and TRBJ2-3, with a weak D call TRBD2 (5 bases). CDR3 coding DNA: TGTGCCAGCAGTTCCCGGGATCTTCGGGATACGCAGTATTTT. Translated: CASSSRDLRDTQYF. The full variable domain, completed using reference TRBV28 and TRBJ2-3, is DVKVTQSSRYLVKRTGEKVFLECVQDMDHENMFWYRQDPGLGLRLIYFSYDVKMKEKGDIPEGYSVSREKKERFSLILESASTNQTSMYLCASSSRDLRDTQYFGPGTRLTVL.